Below, one TCR beta chain is given with its context. What it recognizes is unknown. The germline V gene has CDR1 SEHNR and CDR2 FQNEAQ (reference sequence). V was shortened by 5 bases and J by 0 bases, with 14 bases between the two germline ends. This CDR3 is built from 15 residues. Clones were sequenced by immunoSEQ multiplex PCR, and TCRdb holds only the in-frame ones, with some missing. The sample records about 2.3 million clones, 85% to 95% being singletons. The data were obtained in a study of shared clonotypes between healthy human individuals. On the study more broadly: Used for every donor were three CD4 naive, three CD4 memory, two CD8 naive and one CD8 memory plate. General study points: Shared across a handful of donors were around 4.7% of the naive CD4 clonotypes. Clonotype sharing among donors likely depends on sequencing depth.

The rearrangement uses TRBV7-9 and TRBJ2-7; weak D call: TRBD1 (6 bases). The sample taken for sequencing was naive CD4+ T cells from PBMCs. Subset noted: CD45RA+ positively selected. The TCR comes from a man aged 18 to 30 in good health. Some clones in this sample may be carry-over from other donors' samples. Here the CDR3 reads CASSPQQGSSYEQYF. CDR3 coding DNA: TGTGCCAGCAGCCCCCAACAGGGTTCCTCCTACGAGCAGTACTTC.